These T cell receptor beta chains were read from a single sample in a study of blood T cell repertoires in COVID-19. Some clones are missing from TCRdb's copy, which holds only in-frame ones; the method was immunoSEQ multiplex PCR. The table lists about 130,000 clones, roughly 72% of them singletons. The sequencing sample was made of peripheral blood. The receptors shown here come from a human donor in a cohort sampled during active COVID-19. Each CDR3 is given with its conserved first and last residue. A D gene is named only where the DNA matches it firmly. Clone size, where shown, is once, few, many, or a class for clones that have expanded.

CDR3	DNA	D	J	size	V
CASSVGQGIQYF	TGTGCCAGCAGCGTAGGGCAGGGAATTCAGTACTTC	-	TRBJ2-4	-	TRBV9
CASSSWTSSNTGELFF	TGTGCCAGCAGCTCCTGGACTAGCAGTAACACCGGGGAGCTGTTTTTT	TRBD2	TRBJ2-2	-	TRBV11-2
CASSGGNSGNTIYF	TGTGCCAGCTCCGGCGGGAACTCTGGAAACACCATATATTTT	-	TRBJ1-3	-	TRBV28
CASSGGKIGNNEQFF	TGTGCCAGCAGTGGAGGGAAGATAGGGAACAATGAGCAGTTCTTC	-	TRBJ2-1	-	TRBV2
CASSRQQGAWTEAFF	TGTGCCAGCAGCCGGCAGCAGGGGGCTTGGACTGAAGCTTTCTTT	TRBD1	TRBJ1-1	-	TRBV7-2
CASGEGMNTEAFF	TGTGCCAGTGGGGAGGGCATGAACACTGAAGCTTTCTTT	-	TRBJ1-1	-	TRBV18
CASSLTGETEAFF	TGTGCCAGCAGCTTGACAGGGGAAACTGAAGCTTTCTTT	TRBD1	TRBJ1-1	-	TRBV7-2
CASSPGQGDYEQYF	TGTGCCAGCAGTCCCGGACAGGGGGATTACGAGCAGTACTTC	TRBD1	TRBJ2-7	-	TRBV6-6
CAWSVGTGTTETQYF	TGTGCCTGGAGTGTCGGGACAGGCACCACGGAGACCCAGTACTTC	TRBD1	TRBJ2-5	-	TRBV30
CASSLAGNSYEQYF	TGTGCCAGCAGCTTAGCCGGGAATTCCTACGAGCAGTACTTC	-	TRBJ2-7	-	TRBV7-9
CASSPRRDRGEAFF	TGTGCCAGCTCACCACGCCGGGACAGGGGTGAAGCTTTCTTT	TRBD1	TRBJ1-1	-	TRBV18
CASSPRGEQYF	TGTGCCAGCAGCCCTAGGGGCGAGCAGTACTTC	-	TRBJ2-7	-	TRBV13
CASRLMAGYGYTF	TGTGCCAGCAGACTGATGGCGGGTTATGGCTACACCTTC	-	TRBJ1-2	-	TRBV27
CASSSGGAPNEKLFF	TGCGCCAGCAGCTCTGGAGGGGCCCCTAATGAAAAACTGTTTTTT	-	TRBJ1-4	-	TRBV5-1
CASSPHPTRAQDTQYF	TGTGCCAGCAGCCCCCACCCCACCAGGGCGCAAGATACGCAGTATTTT	-	TRBJ2-3	few	TRBV7-9
CASSARDLGASGELFF	TGTGCCAGCAGCGCCCGGGACTTAGGGGCCTCCGGGGAGCTGTTTTTT	-	TRBJ2-2	-	TRBV5-4
CASSLTATMNTEAFF	TGTGCCAGCTCACTGACTGCGACCATGAACACTGAAGCTTTCTTT	-	TRBJ1-1	-	TRBV18